One sample yielded the 10 T cell receptor beta chains listed below, sequenced in a study of post-analysis software for immune sequencing data. Study-level points and caveats: TRBV segments more frequent in patients than in controls numbered roughly 5 and included TRBV5-6, TRBV5-1 and TRBV20-1.

No antigen has been assigned to these receptors. cDNA libraries for TCR beta contained unique molecular identifiers. One entry per CDR3 protein results from TCRdb running MiXCR on the PCR reads. This sample has 450,000 to 700,000 distinct CDR3 sequences, with 44% found just once. Specimen: blood. The origin of the receptors is a girl aged 5-17 years with multiple sclerosis.

The rearrangement uses TRBV4-1 and TRBJ2-1; D might be TRBD2 (6 bases). The V end lost 4 bases, the J end lost 7 bases, and 23 bases lay between the germline ends. CDR1 and CDR2 from the germline V gene are MGHRA and YSYEKL. The CDR3 has 17 amino acids. The CDR3, as DNA: TGCGCCAGCAGCCCAATACCTACTAGCCTCTCCGGTAATGAGCAGTTCTTC. Its protein product is CASSPIPTSLSGNEQFF.

This clonotype was found a few times. The chain joins TRBV4-1 to TRBJ2-7, with 8 bases that match TRBD1. The J call is doubtful: the DNA matches TRBJ2-5 better. The CDR3 contains 16 residues. Looked up from germline, CDR1 is MGHRA and CDR2 is YSYEKL. The CDR3 reads CASSLGAGQGRETQYF. The CDR3 DNA reads TGCGCCAGCAGCCTGGGGGCAGGACAGGGTCGGGAGACCCAGTACTTC.

CDR3 amino acids: CSAMKTAQETQYF. The CDR3 DNA follows: TGCAGTGCTATGAAGACAGCCCAAGAGACCCAGTACTTC. V is TRBV20-1 and J is TRBJ2-5; tentative D call: TRBD1 (5 bases). This CDR3 contains 13 residues. Germline CDR1 is DFQATT and CDR2 is SNEGSKA (reference sequence). The V gene lost 4 bases and the J gene lost 1 base, with 10 bases spanning the gap.

The chain combines TRBV7-6 with TRBJ2-1; possibly TRBD2 for D (6 bases). CDR1 is SGHVS, CDR2 FNYEAQ, per germline. CDR3 length: 15 amino acids. Trimming shortened V by 5 bases and J by 7 bases, and 18 bases separated the two germline ends. CDR3 nucleotides: TGTGCCAGCAGCGCCGGGAGTCTCGGATCGAATGAGCAGTTCTTC. Translated: CASSAGSLGSNEQFF. Filled out from reference TRBV7-6 and TRBJ2-1, the complete variable domain reads GAGVSQSPRYKVTKRGQDVALRCDPISGHVSLYWYRQALGQGPEFLTYFNYEAQQDKSGLPNDRFSAERPEGSISTLTIQRTEQRDSAMYRCASSAGSLGSNEQFFGPGTRLTVL.

The rearrangement links TRBV20-1 to TRBJ2-1; tentative D call: TRBD2 (6 bases). V lost 0 bases and J 5 bases, leaving 14 bases between the germline ends. CDR1 DFQATT and CDR2 SNEGSKA come from the germline V gene (reference sequence). CDR3 length: 15 amino acids. DNA of the CDR3: TGCAGTGCTAGAGATCAAAGGCGGGGTCACAATGAGCAGTTCTTC. This sequence encodes CSARDQRRGHNEQFF.

This clonotype was observed a few times. This chain joins TRBV14 and TRBJ1-2; 7 nucleotides agree with TRBD1. There are 10 residues in the CDR3. The ends lost 10 bases at V and 7 bases at J; junction bases unmatched: 3. In germline, CDR1 is SGHDN, CDR2 FVKESK. CDR3 in DNA: TGTGCCACTTACAGGGGTGGCTACACCTTC. Translation: CATYRGGYTF.

The chain has TRBV5-1 and TRBJ2-1, with D possibly being TRBD2 (6 bases). CDR3 size: 16 residues. Germline loops: CDR1 SGHRS, CDR2 YFSETQ. V was trimmed by 0 bases and J by 0 bases, leaving 10 bases between them. Here the CDR3 reads CASSLVASASYNEQFF. CDR3 nucleotide sequence: TGCGCCAGCAGCTTGGTGGCTAGCGCCTCCTACAATGAGCAGTTCTTC.

About this clonotype: A much larger clonotype is one base distant, so this may be a read error. The chain links TRBV6-5 to TRBJ2-3, with D tentatively TRBD2 (6 bases). The CDR3 consists of 16 residues. Germline V gene data show CDR1 as MNHEY and CDR2 as SVGAGI. This CDR3 is CAGRTSRRESTDTQYF. The DNA for the CDR3 is TGTGCCGGCAGAACAAGCAGGAGGGAGAGCACAGATACGCAGTATTTT.

This rearrangement joins TRBV7-2 to TRBJ2-4; a weak D match, TRBD2 (5 bases). Germline loops: CDR1 SGHTA, CDR2 FQGNSA. V was clipped by 5 bases and J by 13 bases, with 12 bases between them. This CDR3 has 11 residues. CDR3 DNA: TGTGCCAGCAGCAACCGTAGGGAGCAGTACTTC. This encodes CASSNRREQYF. Drawing the rest from reference TRBV7-2 and TRBJ2-4, the complete variable domain is GAGVSQSPSNKVTEKGKDVELRCDPISGHTALYWYRQSLGQGLEFLIYFQGNSAPDKSGLPSDRFSAERTGGSVSTLTIQRTQQEDSAVYLCASSNRREQYFGAGTRLSVL.

The chain uses TRBV7-2 and TRBJ2-7, with TRBD2 as a possible D gene (6 bases). The end of the DNA aligns better with TRBJ2-5, so the J call may be wrong. The CDR3 is 19 amino acids. CDR1 and CDR2 (germline): SGHTA, FQGNSA. The CDR3 spells CASSLRPSSAHAPEETQYF. The CDR3 DNA is TGTGCCAGCAGCTTAAGACCGTCTAGCGCCCATGCCCCTGAAGAGACCCAGTACTTC.